This T cell receptor (beta chain) is drawn from a study of control samples from healthy donors and cancer patients. The CDR3 covers 15 residues. The J segment lost 8 bases and the V segment lost 2 bases, leaving 10 bases of the junction unmatched. The germline V gene has CDR1 KGHSH and CDR2 LQKENI. Here immunoSEQ multiplex PCR was the method, and the copy in TCRdb shows in-frame clones only, minus some. The sample lists 30,000 to 35,000 clones, approximately 94% seen once, with about 6.2% in the top ten. This rearrangement joins TRBV18 to TRBJ1-2, with TRBD1 matching 8 bases. The sequence was collected from a man aged 60 to 75 in good health. Specimen: blood. The CDR3 DNA reads as TGTGCCAGCTCACCATCACTCTCGACAGGGGCCGGCTACACCTTC. Its protein product is CASSPSLSTGAGYTF.